The 6 T cell receptor beta chains below all came from one sample that was sequenced in a study of cytomegalovirus exposure and HLA in healthy donors. The PCR ran on 60 Vbeta and 13 Jbeta primers. The method was immunoSEQ multiplex PCR; TCRdb's version includes in-frame clones alone and lacks a portion of them. The sample lists 100,000 to 150,000 clones, over 70% occurring once. The sequencing sample was made of PBMCs. These receptors all come from a woman aged 55-69 years in good health and CMV-seropositive.

The J gene is TRBJ2-4, the V gene TRBV7-9; D might be TRBD2 (5 bases). The CDR3 has 16 residues. CDR1 SEHNR and CDR2 FQNEAQ come from the germline V gene (reference sequence). The germline V and J ends were trimmed by 5 bases and 7 bases, with 21 bases remaining between them. The CDR3 spells CASSPPEDLYGNIQYF. CDR3 in DNA: TGTGCCAGCAGCCCCCCGGAGGACCTCTACGGGAACATTCAGTACTTC.

The chain couples TRBV9 to TRBJ2-7; the D gene is possibly TRBD1 (5 bases). Germline CDR1 SGDLS, CDR2 YYNGEE. V lost 0 bases, J lost 5 bases, and 12 bases lay in between. The CDR3 extends over 14 amino acids. The chain's CDR3 is CASSVGAGLDEQYF. CDR3 sequence (DNA): TGTGCCAGCAGCGTAGGGGCAGGGCTGGACGAGCAGTACTTC. Full variable domain (missing parts from reference TRBV9 and TRBJ2-7): DSGVTQTPKHLITATGQRVTLRCSPRSGDLSVYWYQQSLDQGLQFLIQYYNGEERAKGNILERFSAQQFPDLHSELNLSSLELGDSALYFCASSVGAGLDEQYFGPGTRLTVT.

This clone was found a few times. V is TRBV6-5 and J is TRBJ2-5; 12 bases line up with TRBD2. The DNA end is more similar to TRBJ2-7, so the J call may be wrong. The CDR3 consists of 15 residues. Germline V gene data show CDR1 as MNHEY and CDR2 as SVGAGI. The CDR3 reads CASTGLAGRSYEQYF. In DNA, the CDR3 is TGTGCCAGCACCGGACTAGCGGGGCGCTCCTACGAGCAGTACTTC.

V usage is TRBV6-6 and J usage is TRBJ1-3; TRBD1 is a possible D gene (5 bases). Germline V gives CDR1 MNHNY, CDR2 SVGAGI (reference sequence). CDR3 length: 15 residues. Trimming shortened V by 8 bases and J by 4 bases, and 18 bases separated the two germline ends. The CDR3 DNA follows: TGTGCCAGCCGCTCCCCGGGGGTAGGGGGAAACACCATATATTTT. This translates into CASRSPGVGGNTIYF.

This clone was detected once. The V gene is TRBV18, the J gene TRBJ1-3, with D possibly matching TRBD1 (5 bases). Looked up from germline, CDR1 is KGHSH and CDR2 is LQKENI. The CDR3 consists of 14 residues. The V gene lost 3 bases and the J gene lost 4 bases, with 10 bases spanning the gap. The CDR3 sequence is CASSPTAEGNTIYF. CDR3 coding DNA: TGTGCCAGCTCACCGACAGCTGAGGGAAACACCATATATTTT.

V usage is TRBV9 and J usage is TRBJ2-3, with 8 bases identical to TRBD2. V shed 4 bases and J 2 bases; nucleotides not matched to a gene: 9. Germline CDR1 reads SGDLS; CDR2 reads YYNGEE. The CDR3 has 16 residues. CDR3 region: CASSLKGGGHTDTQYF. The CDR3 DNA sequence: TGTGCCAGCAGCCTCAAGGGCGGGGGGCACACAGATACGCAGTATTTT.